The 20 T cell receptor beta chains presented below share a single source sample, sequenced in a study of T cell changes during pregnancy in multiple sclerosis. TCRdb keeps only in-frame clones here, not all; method: immunoSEQ multiplex PCR. The table lists roughly 40,000 clones, around 90% of them singletons, with 13% in the top ten. This specimen was CD8+ T cells from peripheral blood mononuclear cells, taken in the first trimester of pregnancy. These receptors were taken from a female donor with multiple sclerosis, enrolled in a pregnancy study.

The rearrangement uses TRBV5-5 and TRBJ1-2; the D gene is possibly TRBD1 (5 bases). The CDR3 sequence is 14 residues long. CDR1 and CDR2 from the germline V gene are SGHKS and YYEKEE (reference sequence). V lost 1 base and J 4 bases, leaving 11 bases between the germline ends. The CDR3 region is CASSLYDRFYGYTF. DNA for the CDR3: TGTGCCAGCAGCTTGTACGACAGATTCTATGGCTACACCTTC.

The V call is TRBV6-1, the J call TRBJ1-6; the D gene is possibly TRBD1 (5 bases). Trimming took off 3 bases at V and 7 bases at J, with 7 bases between the two ends. The CDR3 has 13 amino acids. CDR1 is MNHNS and CDR2 is SASEGT in the germline V gene. CDR3 protein: CASSDGGNSPLHF. The CDR3, as DNA: TGTGCCAGCAGTGATGGGGGGAATTCACCCCTCCACTTT.

The rearrangement links TRBV7-8 to TRBJ2-5, with a possible D match to TRBD2 (6 bases). The ends were cut back, 5 bases at V and 1 base at J, with 11 bases in the middle. Germline V gene sequence: CDR1 SGHVS, CDR2 FQNEAQ. This CDR3 contains 14 residues. CDR3 nucleotides: TGTGCCAGCAGCCTGATCGGGGGCCAAGAGACCCAGTACTTC. It translates to CASSLIGGQETQYF.

This rearrangement joins TRBV7-3 to TRBJ1-1; weak D call: TRBD1 (5 bases). Trimming cost V 0 bases and J 0 bases, with 5 bases left between them. Germline V gene lookup returns CDR1 SGHTA and CDR2 FQGTGA. The CDR3 is made up of 14 amino acids. DNA of the CDR3: TGTGCCAGCAGCTTAACAGGGGTGAACACTGAAGCTTTCTTT. It codes for CASSLTGVNTEAFF.

The V gene is TRBV11-2, the J gene TRBJ1-4; no definite D call. CDR3 length equals 12 residues. Per the germline V gene, CDR1 is SGHAT and CDR2 is FQNNGV. Trimming left V 2 bases short and J 11 bases short, with 9 bases between. CDR3 DNA: TGTGCCAGCAGCTTAATTCCCGGGAAACTGTTTTTT. It yields the protein CASSLIPGKLFF.

Only one count was recorded for this clone. The V call is TRBV2, the J call TRBJ2-4; 13 bases are shared with TRBD2. This CDR3 spans 13 amino acids. V gave up 10 bases and J gave up 11 bases; unmatched junction bases: 8. CDR1 is SNHLY, CDR2 FYNNEI, per germline. The CDR3 sequence is CAIDGTSGAVQYF. In DNA, the CDR3 is TGTGCCATCGACGGGACTAGCGGGGCTGTTCAGTACTTC.

The CDR3 DNA follows: TGTGCCAGCTCACCAGACAGGGGGATCGGGGCCAACGTCCTGACTTTC. Translation: CASSPDRGIGANVLTF. V and J are TRBV18 and TRBJ2-6, with TRBD1 matching over 9 bases. This CDR3 is 16 amino acids long. V shed 2 bases and J 4 bases; nucleotides not matched to a gene: 3. Germline assignment: CDR1 KGHSH and CDR2 LQKENI. The entire variable domain, with the rest obtained from reference TRBV18 and TRBJ2-6, is as follows: NAGVMQNPRHLVRRRGQEARLRCSPMKGHSHVYWYRQLPEEGLKFMVYLQKENIIDESGMPKERFSAEFPKEGPSILRIQQVVRGDSAAYFCASSPDRGIGANVLTFGAGSRLTVL.

The chain combines TRBV10-1 with TRBJ2-1, with 9 positions matching TRBD2. In germline, CDR1 is WNHNN, CDR2 SYGVQD (reference sequence). Losses at the gene ends were 0 bases for V and 6 bases for J; bases not matched to a gene: 6. The CDR3 spans 16 residues. The CDR3 sequence: CASSESARGGGNEQFF. In DNA, the CDR3 is TGCGCCAGCAGTGAGTCGGCGCGGGGGGGCGGCAATGAGCAGTTCTTC.

The J gene is TRBJ2-7, the V gene TRBV5-1, with 7 bases lining up with TRBD2. This CDR3 is 15 amino acids long. CDR1 is SGHRS, CDR2 YFSETQ, per germline. Trimming removed 0 bases from V and 3 bases from J; junction bases left unmatched: 6. The CDR3 loop reads CASSLVSSGNYEQYF. CDR3 in DNA: TGCGCCAGCAGCTTGGTTTCTAGCGGAAACTACGAGCAGTACTTC.

The rearrangement links TRBV6-5 to TRBJ2-3; possible D gene TRBD1, 6 bases. With 2 bases removed from V and 4 bases from J, the gap between germline ends came to 10 bases. This CDR3 spans 14 amino acids. CDR1 MNHEY and CDR2 SVGAGI come from the germline V gene. In DNA form, the CDR3 reads TGTGCCAGCAGTTACACGAACAGGGCAGATACGCAGTATTTT. Translating it yields CASSYTNRADTQYF.

The chain combines TRBV5-1 with TRBJ2-3, with TRBD1 matching 8 bases. This CDR3 is built from 15 residues. CDR1 SGHRS and CDR2 YFSETQ come from the germline V gene. V shed 4 bases, J shed 6 bases, and the junction held 10 bases outside the gene matches. In nucleotides, the CDR3 is TGCGCCAGCAGCACCTCAGGGGGCGAAATGGATACGCAGTATTTT. Translating gives CASSTSGGEMDTQYF.

The chain has TRBV2 and TRBJ2-1; 9 bases are shared with TRBD2. CDR1 and CDR2 from the germline V gene are SNHLY and FYNNEI. The CDR3 has 15 amino acids. The trim removed 5 bases at V and 9 bases at J, leaving 11 bases unmatched. The CDR3 DNA sequence: TGTGCCAGCAGTCCAGAGCGGGGGGAAGGCGCTGAGCAGTTCTTC. Translation gives CASSPERGEGAEQFF.

The chain employs TRBV6-5 and TRBJ2-6, with D uncertain. The CDR3 is 14 amino acids. V was cut by 9 bases and J by 0 bases, with 9 bases left in between. CDR1 and CDR2 from the germline V gene are MNHEY and SVGAGI. CDR3 in amino acids: CASKALSGANVLTF. The CDR3 nucleotides are TGTGCCAGTAAAGCCCTCTCTGGGGCCAACGTCCTGACTTTC.

J is TRBJ2-2 and V is TRBV2; 8 bases agree with TRBD2. Germline V gives CDR1 SNHLY, CDR2 FYNNEI. V lost 8 bases to trimming and J lost 7 bases; unmatched junction nucleotides: 12. The CDR3 loop spans 15 amino acids. CDR3 amino acids: CASSWSSGVGGELFF. DNA of the CDR3: TGTGCCAGCTCTTGGAGTAGCGGGGTTGGCGGGGAGCTGTTTTTT. Complete variable domain (other parts from reference TRBV2 and TRBJ2-2): EPEVTQTPSHQVTQMGQEVILRCVPISNHLYFYWYRQILGQKVEFLVSFYNNEISEKSEIFDDQFSVERPDGSNFTLKIRSTKLEDSAMYFCASSWSSGVGGELFFGEGSRLTVL.

This chain connects TRBV6-5 to TRBJ1-1; no definite D call. V was cut by 0 bases and J by 4 bases, with 9 bases left in between. This CDR3 comprises 14 residues. CDR1 MNHEY and CDR2 SVGAGI come from the germline V gene. CDR3 nucleotides: TGTGCCAGCAGTTACTCCCAGGAGGGCACTGAAGCTTTCTTT. It codes for CASSYSQEGTEAFF.

The rearrangement links TRBV13 to TRBJ2-3, with TRBD1 matching 8 bases. V shed 3 bases, J shed 5 bases, and the junction held 10 bases outside the gene matches. The CDR3 spans 16 residues. Germline CDR1 and CDR2: PRHDT and FYEKMQ (reference sequence). CDR3 bases: TGTGCCAGCAGCTTTCAGGGGGCGAGGGTTGAAGATACGCAGTATTTT. This gives the protein CASSFQGARVEDTQYF.

This clone was observed a single time. V and J are TRBV7-9 and TRBJ1-3; D call uncertain. V dropped 8 bases and J dropped 7 bases, with 15 bases sitting between them. The CDR3 is 13 amino acids. The V gene's germline CDR1 is SEHNR and CDR2 FQNEAQ (reference sequence). The CDR3 bases are TGTGCCAGCGACTATTCTTTATACAACACCATATATTTT. Encoded protein: CASDYSLYNTIYF.

This chain connects TRBV9 to TRBJ1-4; the D gene is possibly TRBD1 (5 bases). Between the trimmed V and J ends, which lost 3 bases and 4 bases, there was a span of 10 bases. The germline V gene encodes CDR1 SGDLS and CDR2 YYNGEE. The CDR3 has 14 amino acids. The DNA of the CDR3 is TGTGCCAGCAGCGGGGGAGGGGATAATGAAAAACTGTTTTTT. It codes for CASSGGGDNEKLFF.

This chain connects TRBV7-9 to TRBJ2-1, with 15 bases matching TRBD2. The CDR3 loop spans 19 amino acids. CDR1 is SEHNR and CDR2 is FQNEAQ in the germline V gene (reference sequence). The trim removed 5 bases at V and 1 base at J, leaving 9 bases unmatched. The CDR3 loop reads CASSAGLAGGPGSYNEQFF. CDR3 DNA sequence: TGTGCCAGCAGCGCTGGACTAGCGGGGGGGCCAGGGTCCTACAATGAGCAGTTCTTC.

The chain has TRBV6-6 and TRBJ2-5; the D is unclear. Trimming took off 2 bases at V and 1 base at J, with 8 bases between the two ends. The CDR3 covers 14 residues. Germline V gene lookup returns CDR1 MNHNY and CDR2 SVGAGI (reference sequence). For the CDR3, the DNA is TGTGCCAGCAGTTACCCGGAGCGCCAAGAGACCCAGTACTTC. Its translation is CASSYPERQETQYF.